Given below is one TCR beta chain in context. This sample was included in a study of blood T cell repertoires in COVID-19. About the study: PBMCs, B-cell-depleted T cells, or T cells provided the cDNA or gDNA that made up the material.

This CDR3 comprises 14 residues. V was clipped by 3 bases and J by 3 bases, with 9 bases between them. CDR1 and CDR2 from the germline V gene are SGHNT and YENEEA. Measured with immunoSEQ multiplex PCR; TCRdb has only the in-frame clones, and not every one. This table holds fewer than 250,000 clones, 85% to 90% found once. The source is a woman aged 50 to 60 with acute or convalescent COVID-19. The rearrangement links TRBV11-3 to TRBJ2-1; D may be TRBD1 (5 bases). The specimen sequenced was peripheral blood. CDR3 sequence (DNA): TGTGCCAGCAGCTTCTCAGGGTACTACAATGAGCAGTTCTTC. Its protein product is CASSFSGYYNEQFF. The entire variable domain, with the rest obtained from reference TRBV11-3 and TRBJ2-1, is as follows: EAGVVQSPRYKIIEKKQPVAFWCNPISGHNTLYWYLQNLGQGPELLIRYENEEAVDDSQLPKDRFSAERLKGVDSTLKIQPAELGDSAVYLCASSFSGYYNEQFFGPGTRLTVL.